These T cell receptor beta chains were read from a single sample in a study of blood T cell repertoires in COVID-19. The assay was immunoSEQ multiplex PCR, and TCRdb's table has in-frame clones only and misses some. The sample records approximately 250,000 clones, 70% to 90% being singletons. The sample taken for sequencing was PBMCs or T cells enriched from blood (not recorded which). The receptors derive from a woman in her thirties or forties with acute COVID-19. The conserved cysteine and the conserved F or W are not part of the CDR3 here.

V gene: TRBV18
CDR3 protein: ASSPSINQDPTQY

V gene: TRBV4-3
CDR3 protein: ASSQDFHDSSGNTIY

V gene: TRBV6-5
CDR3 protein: ASSHRDSNQPQH

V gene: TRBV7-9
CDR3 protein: ASSGTSGNSYEQY

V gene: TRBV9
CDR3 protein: ASSGTGDSNQPQH

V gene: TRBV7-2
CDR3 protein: ASSLTSAGNNEQF

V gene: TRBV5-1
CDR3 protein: ASSSITGVLNEQF

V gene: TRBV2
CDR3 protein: ASSPPVLAGQETQY

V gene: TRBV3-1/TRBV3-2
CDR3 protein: ASSQQGPEQF

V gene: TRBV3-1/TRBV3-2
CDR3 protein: ASSHIRPTSSYNSPLH

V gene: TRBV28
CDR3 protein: ASSRLATYEQY

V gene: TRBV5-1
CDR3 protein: ASSRDRGLGNTIY

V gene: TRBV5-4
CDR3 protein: ASSLLGGAVAEKGKLF

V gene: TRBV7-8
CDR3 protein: ASSLVFPGPYEQY

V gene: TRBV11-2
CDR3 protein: ASSRGVNEQY

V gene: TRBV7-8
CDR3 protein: ASSPRLPTDGYT

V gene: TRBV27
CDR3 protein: ASSPGRGEAF

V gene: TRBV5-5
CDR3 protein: ASSLEMRVSSNTQY

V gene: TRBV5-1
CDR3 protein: ASSTDRAQRDTEAF

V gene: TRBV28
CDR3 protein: ASSPPGTSGRTTYNEQF

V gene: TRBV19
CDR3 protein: ASSIAGTSGRTGELF

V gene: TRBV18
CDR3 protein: ASSEAGLLNTGELF

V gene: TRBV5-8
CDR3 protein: ASSLFWDSAGYT

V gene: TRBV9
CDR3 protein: ASSLGGQGAFGEKLF

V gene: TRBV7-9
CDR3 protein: ASRGGSPSSYNSPLH

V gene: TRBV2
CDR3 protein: ASSSMEGNYGYT

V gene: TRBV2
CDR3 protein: ASSDGRLSGANVLT

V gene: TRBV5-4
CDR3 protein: ASSLEPFYDRGTGELF

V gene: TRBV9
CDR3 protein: ASSGSTGNYGYT

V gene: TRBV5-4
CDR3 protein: ASSMKGTSDIQY

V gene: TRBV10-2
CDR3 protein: ASSEPGVADTQY

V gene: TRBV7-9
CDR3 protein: ASGTGNEQF

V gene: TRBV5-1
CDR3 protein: ASSLHRGLNTEAF

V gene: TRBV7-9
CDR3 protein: ASSSPRGRVGYGYT

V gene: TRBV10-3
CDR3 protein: AITGTAGDTEAF

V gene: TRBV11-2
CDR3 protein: ASSLDAQTEAF

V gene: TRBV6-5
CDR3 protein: ASRIGRAGVYEQY

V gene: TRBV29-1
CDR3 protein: SANRQGMNTEAF

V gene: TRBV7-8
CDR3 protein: ASSLTESYNEQF

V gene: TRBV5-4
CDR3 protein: ASSFNGRGQETQY

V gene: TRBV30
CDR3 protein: AWSPIGGNQPQH